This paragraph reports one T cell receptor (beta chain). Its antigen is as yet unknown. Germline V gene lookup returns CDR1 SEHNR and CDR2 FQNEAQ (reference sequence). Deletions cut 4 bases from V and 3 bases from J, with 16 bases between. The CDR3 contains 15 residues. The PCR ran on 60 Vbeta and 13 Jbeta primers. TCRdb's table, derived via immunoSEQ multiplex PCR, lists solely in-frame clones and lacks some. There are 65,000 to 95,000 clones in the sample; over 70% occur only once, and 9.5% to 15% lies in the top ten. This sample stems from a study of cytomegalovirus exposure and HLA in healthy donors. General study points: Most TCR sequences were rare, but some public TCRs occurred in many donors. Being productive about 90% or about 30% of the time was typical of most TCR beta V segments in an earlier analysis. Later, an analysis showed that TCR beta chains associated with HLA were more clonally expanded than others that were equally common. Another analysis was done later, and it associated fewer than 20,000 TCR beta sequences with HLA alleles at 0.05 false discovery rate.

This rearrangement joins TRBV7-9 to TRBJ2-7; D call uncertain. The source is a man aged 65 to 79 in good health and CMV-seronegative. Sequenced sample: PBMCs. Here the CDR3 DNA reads TGTGCCAGCAGCTCCGGCGGCAGCCGATTCTACGAGCAGTACTTC. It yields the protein CASSSGGSRFYEQYF. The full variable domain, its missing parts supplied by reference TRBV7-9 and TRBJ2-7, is DTGVSQNPRHKITKRGQNVTFRCDPISEHNRLYWYRQTLGQGPEFLTYFQNEAQLEKSRLLSDRFSAERPKGSFSTLEIQRTEQGDSAMYLCASSSGGSRFYEQYFGPGTRLTVT.